The clone carrying this T cell receptor beta chain is a singleton in its sample. The data belong to a study of T-cell memory formation after mild COVID-19. TCRdb reprocessed the 5' RACE reads via MiXCR and lists one record per CDR3 protein. The sample comprises around 190,000 distinct CDR3 sequences, about 18% of which are singletons, and 3% to 4.5% rests with the top ten. Germline V gives CDR1 MDHEN, CDR2 SYDVKM. Trimming took 3 bases from V and 0 from J, leaving 8 bases between them. The CDR3 runs 14 residues. The V and J genes are TRBV28 and TRBJ1-1, with D possibly matching TRBD1 (5 bases). Sample: PBMCs or a T cell subset sorted from them (not recorded which). This sequence originates from a man aged 18 to 35 who had mild COVID-19 (a few samples of this study predate the infection). Cell type and time point are not known. The CDR3 nucleotides are TGTGCCAGCAGTTTTAGGACACTGAACACTGAAGCTTTCTTT. This sequence encodes CASSFRTLNTEAFF.